These 5 T cell receptor beta chains originate from one sample sequenced in a study of cytomegalovirus exposure and HLA in healthy donors. The study ran its PCR with 60 Vbeta and 13 Jbeta primers. Using immunoSEQ multiplex PCR, the repertoire was profiled, and TCRdb retains in-frame clones only, with some absent. The sample consists of about 150,000 clones, around 73% of them appearing once. The sequenced material came from PBMCs. The source of these receptors is a woman aged 18-35 years in good health and CMV-seronegative.

This chain uses TRBV9 with TRBJ1-1; 9 nucleotides line up with TRBD1. CDR1 and CDR2 (germline): SGDLS, YYNGEE. This CDR3 is 16 amino acids long. Trimming took 4 bases from V and 5 from J; bases not matched to a gene: 12. CDR3 bases: TGTGCCAGCAGCTTACAACAGGGGGCGCTTGGGACTGAAGCTTTCTTT. Translating gives CASSLQQGALGTEAFF.

A few counts support this clone. J is TRBJ2-3 and V is TRBV25-1; D is perhaps TRBD2 (6 bases). V lost 4 bases to trimming and J lost 2 bases, with 16 bases between them. This CDR3 spans 16 amino acids. From germline, CDR1 is MGHDK and CDR2 SYGVNS. The CDR3 loop reads CASSGHGGKYTDTQYF. The DNA of the CDR3 is TGTGCCAGCAGTGGTCATGGGGGGAAGTACACAGATACGCAGTATTTT. Filled out from reference TRBV25-1 and TRBJ2-3, the complete variable domain reads EADIYQTPRYLVIGTGKKITLECSQTMGHDKMYWYQQDPGMELHLIHYSYGVNSTEKGDLSSESTVSRIRTEHFPLTLESARPSHTSQYLCASSGHGGKYTDTQYFGPGTRLTVL.

The genes are TRBV6-9 and TRBJ2-7; D is perhaps TRBD2 (5 bases). The CDR3 runs to 11 residues. Trimming took 8 bases from V and 4 from J, leaving 9 bases between them. The germline V gene encodes CDR1 MNHGY and CDR2 SVAAGI. CDR3 residues: CASCRGYEQYV. The CDR3 region has the DNA TGTGCCAGCTGCCGGGGTTACGAGCAGTACGTC.

The chain carries TRBV7-9 and TRBJ1-2, with TRBD1 matching 8 bases. The V segment lost 2 bases and the J segment 3 bases; nucleotides outside the gene matches: 2. This CDR3 has 14 amino acids. Germline loops: CDR1 SEHNR, CDR2 FQNEAQ (reference sequence). The CDR3: CASSLQGADYGYTF. The CDR3 region has the DNA TGTGCCAGCAGCTTACAGGGGGCTGACTATGGCTACACCTTC. The full variable domain, its missing parts supplied by reference TRBV7-9 and TRBJ1-2, is DTGVSQNPRHKITKRGQNVTFRCDPISEHNRLYWYRQTLGQGPEFLTYFQNEAQLEKSRLLSDRFSAERPKGSFSTLEIQRTEQGDSAMYLCASSLQGADYGYTFGSGTRLTVV.

The chain couples TRBV7-2 to TRBJ1-5, with D possibly TRBD1 on 6 matching bases. CDR3 size: 16 residues. Trimming pared 5 bases from V and 4 bases from J, leaving 18 bases between. Germline V CDR1 and CDR2: SGHTA, FQGNSA. CDR3 in DNA: TGTGCCAGCAGCCGGACGGTCGGGACACCTAATCAGCCCCAGCATTTT. The encoded protein is CASSRTVGTPNQPQHF.